The source of this T cell receptor (beta chain) is a study of cytomegalovirus exposure and HLA in healthy donors. This CDR3 comprises 18 residues. Trimming at V came to 1 base and at J to 2 bases, leaving 4 bases not matched to a gene. CDR1 KGHSH and CDR2 LQKENI come from the germline V gene. PCR primers comprised 60 Vbeta and 13 Jbeta primers. Assay used: immunoSEQ multiplex PCR; TCRdb lists only in-frame clones, some missing. The sample has 70,000 to 95,000 clones, around 82% seen once. Sequences were obtained from PBMCs. This clonotype was sampled from a man between 50 and 59 years old in good health and CMV-seronegative. The V and J genes are TRBV18 and TRBJ2-2, with TRBD2 identical over 13 bases. The CDR3 spells CASSPRTSGGVNTGELFF. CDR3 sequence (DNA): TGTGCCAGCTCACCACGGACTAGCGGGGGCGTCAACACCGGGGAGCTGTTTTTT.